This T cell receptor beta chain was documented in a study of OX40 agonist ivuxolimab in advanced cancers. Notes on the research overall: The costimulatory receptor OX40 (CD134) was targeted by ivuxolimab, a fully human IgG2 agonistic monoclonal antibody. Intravenous ivuxolimab was administered to patients every 2 weeks at six dose levels: 0.01, 0.1, 0.3, 1.5, 3 and 10 mg/kg. Among the roughly 50 dose-escalation patients, 19 had hepatocellular carcinoma, roughly 15 melanoma, 9 renal cell carcinoma and 9 head and neck cancer. In the dose-escalation cohort, 70% to 90% of patients were male, and the mean age was 60 years with a range of roughly 23 to 90. Patients were allowed to have had prior anti-PD-1, anti-PD-L1 or anti-CTLA-4 therapy, and approximately 40% of the dose-escalation patients had been treated with checkpoint inhibitors. Partial responses occurred in three dose-escalation patients, of whom one had hepatocellular carcinoma and two had cutaneous melanoma. The point of sequencing TCRbeta in the periphery was to test whether ivuxolimab changed TCR sequence diversity and drove clonal T-cell expansion. The paper describes the monotherapy dose-escalation part (N ≈ 52 patients) of the phase I trial of ivuxolimab. The study at large found these results: Low levels of normalized T-cell clonal expansion were also seen in some patients who did not respond. In the 0.1-3.0 mg/kg groups, partial responders had among the lowest normalized peripheral clonal expansion, particularly in CD8+ T cells. On average, CD8+ T cells showed more expanded clones than CD4+ T cells after ivuxolimab. The antigen specificity of the clonally expanded peripheral T cells was not determined. At doses of 0.1 to 3.0 mg/kg, clonal expansion of both CD4+ and CD8+ blood T cells was observed from baseline to week 6.

On this clone: Its antigen is still unknown. Within one base of it there is no much larger clone, and no base qualities were kept.

Patients with a history of autoimmune disease or receiving systemic immunosuppression were excluded from the trial. Peripheral blood for TCR sequencing was drawn from every dose cohort at baseline, at cycle 4 day 1 and at cycle 7 day 1. Samples were obtained from an open-label, multicenter, first-in-human phase I dose-escalation trial of ivuxolimab. The trial enrolled adults with locally advanced or metastatic head and neck squamous cell, hepatocellular, melanoma or renal cell carcinoma. Before TCR sequencing, CD4+ T cells and CD8+ T cells from peripheral blood were sorted into separate populations. Genomic DNA was extracted from sorted cells for sequencing of the TCRbeta CDR3 region. The immunoSEQ Assay was used for sequencing of TCRbeta CDR3 regions. What TCRdb holds here is the immuneACCESS table cut down to in-frame rearrangements. Part of the clones is not present; checked against another copy, under half of the missing clones reflect an unresolved V gene, and the others are unexplained. This sample is represented by over 75,000 clones; roughly 92% of them were singletons. Roughly 2.6% of the sample is taken by the ten largest.

This clonotype was sampled from an adult with an advanced solid tumor such as melanoma, head and neck, liver or kidney cancer. The sample consisted of CD4+ or CD8+ T cells sorted from blood, taken in a trial of the OX40 agonist ivuxolimab.

CDR3 reads: CASSFTAETQYF. Here is the DNA: TGTGCCAGCAGCTTCACAGCGGAGACCCAGTACTTC. The chain uses TRBV7-9 and TRBJ2-5, with an unclear D gene assignment. CDR3 length: 12 amino acids, cysteine to phenylalanine. The only DNA kept is the CDR3, 36 bases in frame from the first base. The junction carries 7 bases between V and J, which are trimmed by 3 bases and 5 bases respectively. The germline V gene encodes CDR1 SEHNR and CDR2 FQNEAQ (reference sequence).